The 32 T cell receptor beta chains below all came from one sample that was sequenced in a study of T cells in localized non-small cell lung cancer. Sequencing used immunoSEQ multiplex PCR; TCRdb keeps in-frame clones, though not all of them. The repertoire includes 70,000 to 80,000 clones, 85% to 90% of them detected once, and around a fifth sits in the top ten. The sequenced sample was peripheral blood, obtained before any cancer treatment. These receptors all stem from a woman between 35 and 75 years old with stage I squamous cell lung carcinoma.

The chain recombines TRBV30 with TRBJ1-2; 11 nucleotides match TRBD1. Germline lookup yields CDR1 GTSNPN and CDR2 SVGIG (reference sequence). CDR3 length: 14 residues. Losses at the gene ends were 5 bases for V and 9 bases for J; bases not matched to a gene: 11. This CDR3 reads CAWDGDRGRASYTF. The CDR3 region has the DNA TGTGCCTGGGATGGGGACAGGGGGAGGGCAAGCTACACCTTC.

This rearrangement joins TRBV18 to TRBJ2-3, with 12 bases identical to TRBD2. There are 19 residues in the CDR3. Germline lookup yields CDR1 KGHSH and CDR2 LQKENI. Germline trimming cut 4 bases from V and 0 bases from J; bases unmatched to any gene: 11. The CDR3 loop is CASSLNGLAGRSSTDTQYF. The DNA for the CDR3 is TGTGCCAGCTCACTAAACGGACTAGCGGGGAGATCTAGCACAGATACGCAGTATTTT.

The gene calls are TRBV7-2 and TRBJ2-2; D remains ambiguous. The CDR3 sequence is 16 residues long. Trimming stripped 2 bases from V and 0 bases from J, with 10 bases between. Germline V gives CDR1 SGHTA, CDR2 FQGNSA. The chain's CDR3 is CASSLQWAANTGELFF. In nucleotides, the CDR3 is TGTGCCAGCAGCTTACAGTGGGCCGCGAACACCGGGGAGCTGTTTTTT.

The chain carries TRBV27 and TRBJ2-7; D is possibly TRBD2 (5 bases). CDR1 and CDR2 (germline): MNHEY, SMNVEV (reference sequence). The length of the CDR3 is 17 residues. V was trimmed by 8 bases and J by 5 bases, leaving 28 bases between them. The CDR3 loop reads CASASWRARFLGDEQYF. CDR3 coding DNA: TGTGCCAGCGCCTCCTGGCGGGCTCGCTTCTTGGGCGACGAGCAGTACTTC.

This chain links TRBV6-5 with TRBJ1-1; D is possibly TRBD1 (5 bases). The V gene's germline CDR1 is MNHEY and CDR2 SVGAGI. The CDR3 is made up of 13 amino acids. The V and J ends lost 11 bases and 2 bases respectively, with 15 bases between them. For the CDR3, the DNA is TGTGCCTCAGGGAACAGAGATAACACTGAAGCTTTCTTT. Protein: CASGNRDNTEAFF.

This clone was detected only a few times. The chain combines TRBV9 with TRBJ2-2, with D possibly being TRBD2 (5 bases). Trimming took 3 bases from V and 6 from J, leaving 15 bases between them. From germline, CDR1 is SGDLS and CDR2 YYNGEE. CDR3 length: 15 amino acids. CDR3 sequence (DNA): TGTGCCAGCAGCGGTATATCCAGCGGTGCCGGGGAGCTGTTTTTT. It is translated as CASSGISSGAGELFF.

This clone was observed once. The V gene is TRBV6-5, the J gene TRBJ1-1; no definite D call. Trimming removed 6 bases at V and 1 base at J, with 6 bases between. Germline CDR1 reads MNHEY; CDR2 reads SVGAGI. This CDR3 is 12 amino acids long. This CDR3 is CASSGGNTEAFF. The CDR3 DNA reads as TGTGCCAGCAGCGGAGGGAACACTGAAGCTTTCTTT.

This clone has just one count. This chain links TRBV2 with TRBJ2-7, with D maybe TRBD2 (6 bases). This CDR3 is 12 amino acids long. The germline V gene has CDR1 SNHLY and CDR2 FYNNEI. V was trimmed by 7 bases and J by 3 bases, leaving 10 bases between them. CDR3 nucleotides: TGTGCCAGCACGGGAGATCGCTACGAGCAGTACTTC. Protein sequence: CASTGDRYEQYF.

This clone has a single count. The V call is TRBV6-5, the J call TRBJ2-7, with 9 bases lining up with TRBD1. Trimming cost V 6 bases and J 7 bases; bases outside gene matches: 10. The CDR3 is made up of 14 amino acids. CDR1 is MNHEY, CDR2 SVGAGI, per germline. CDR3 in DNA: TGTGCCAGCAGCCGTTCCTGGACAGGGGAGGAGCAGTACTTC. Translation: CASSRSWTGEEQYF.

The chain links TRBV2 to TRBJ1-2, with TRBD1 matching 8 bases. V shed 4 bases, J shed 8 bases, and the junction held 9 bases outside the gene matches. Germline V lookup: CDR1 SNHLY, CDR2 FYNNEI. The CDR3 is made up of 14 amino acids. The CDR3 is CASSGQPGQAGYTF. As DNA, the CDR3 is TGTGCCAGCAGTGGACAGCCGGGACAGGCGGGCTACACCTTC.

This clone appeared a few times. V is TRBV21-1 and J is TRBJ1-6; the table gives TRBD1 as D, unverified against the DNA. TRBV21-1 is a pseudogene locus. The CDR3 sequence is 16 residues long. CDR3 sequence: CASSTLLGGVGSPLHF. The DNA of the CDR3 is TGTGCCAGCAGCACCCTACTAGGGGGTGTAGGTTCACCCCTCCACTTT.

The CDR3 sequence: CAWSAADTQYF. The CDR3 nucleotides read TGTGCCTGGAGCGCCGCGGATACGCAGTATTTT. The chain links TRBV30 to TRBJ2-3, with no clear D. V lost 3 bases and J lost 6, with 7 bases in between. This CDR3 contains 11 residues. CDR1 and CDR2 from the germline V gene are GTSNPN and SVGIG (reference sequence).

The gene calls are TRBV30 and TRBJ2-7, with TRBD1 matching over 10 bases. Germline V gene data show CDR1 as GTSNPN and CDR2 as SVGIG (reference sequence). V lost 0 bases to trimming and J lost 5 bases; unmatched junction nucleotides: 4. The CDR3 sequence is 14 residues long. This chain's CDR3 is CAWSVTGGGHEQYF. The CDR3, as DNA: TGTGCCTGGAGTGTGACAGGGGGCGGGCACGAGCAGTACTTC.

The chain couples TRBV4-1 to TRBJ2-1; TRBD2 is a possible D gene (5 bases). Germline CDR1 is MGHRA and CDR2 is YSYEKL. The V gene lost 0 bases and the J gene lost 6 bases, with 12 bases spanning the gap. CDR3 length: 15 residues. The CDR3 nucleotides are TGCGCCAGCAGCCAAGATCCGCGGGCCAGCAATGAGCAGTTCTTC. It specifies CASSQDPRASNEQFF.

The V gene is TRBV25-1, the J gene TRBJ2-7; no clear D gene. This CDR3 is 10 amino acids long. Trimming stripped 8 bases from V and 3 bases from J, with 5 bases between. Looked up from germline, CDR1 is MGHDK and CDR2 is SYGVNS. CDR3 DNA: TGTGCCAGCCTTGTCTACGAGCAGTACTTC. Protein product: CASLVYEQYF.

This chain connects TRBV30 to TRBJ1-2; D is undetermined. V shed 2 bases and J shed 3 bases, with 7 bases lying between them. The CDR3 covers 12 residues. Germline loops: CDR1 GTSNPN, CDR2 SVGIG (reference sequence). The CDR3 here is CAWSYGDYGYTF. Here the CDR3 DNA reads TGTGCCTGGAGTTACGGGGACTATGGCTACACCTTC.

As DNA, the CDR3 is TGTGCCAGCAGTTGGGGGACAGGGGGTAGTGAAGCTTTCTTT. Translated: CASSWGTGGSEAFF. This chain uses TRBV6-5 with TRBJ1-1, with 11 positions matching TRBD1. Germline CDR1 and CDR2: MNHEY and SVGAGI. V dropped 4 bases and J dropped 7; count of bases not matched to a gene: 5. The CDR3 has 14 residues.

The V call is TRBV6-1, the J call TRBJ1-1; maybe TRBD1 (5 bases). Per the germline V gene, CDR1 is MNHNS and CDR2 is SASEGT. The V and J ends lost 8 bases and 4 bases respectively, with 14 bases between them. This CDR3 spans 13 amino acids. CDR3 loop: CASSSIRVTEAFF. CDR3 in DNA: TGTGCCAGCTCTTCGATCAGGGTCACTGAAGCTTTCTTT.

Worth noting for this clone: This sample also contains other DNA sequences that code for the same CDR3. In DNA, the CDR3 is TGTGCCAGCAGTCGGAACACTGAAGCTTTCTTT. Amino acids: CASSRNTEAFF. The chain carries TRBV6-5 and TRBJ1-1, with D unclear. CDR1 and CDR2 from the germline V gene are MNHEY and SVGAGI. Trimming removed 5 bases at V and 1 base at J, with 2 bases between. The CDR3 has 11 amino acids.

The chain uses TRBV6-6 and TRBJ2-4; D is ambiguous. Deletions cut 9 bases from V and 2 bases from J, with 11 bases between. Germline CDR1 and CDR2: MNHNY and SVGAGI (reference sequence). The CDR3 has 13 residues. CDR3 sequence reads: CASQRITKNIQYF. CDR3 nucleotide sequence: TGTGCCAGTCAGAGGATAACCAAAAACATTCAGTACTTC.

In DNA form, the CDR3 reads TGTGCCAGCAGCTTGAGCACAGATACGCAGTATTTT. It specifies CASSLSTDTQYF. The chain has TRBV11-3 and TRBJ2-3; no definite D call. The CDR3 runs 12 residues. With 3 bases removed from V and 0 bases from J, the gap between germline ends came to 1 base. The germline V gene has CDR1 SGHNT and CDR2 YENEEA. The full variable domain, rest sourced from reference TRBV11-3 and TRBJ2-3, is EAGVVQSPRYKIIEKKQPVAFWCNPISGHNTLYWYLQNLGQGPELLIRYENEEAVDDSQLPKDRFSAERLKGVDSTLKIQPAELGDSAVYLCASSLSTDTQYFGPGTRLTVL.

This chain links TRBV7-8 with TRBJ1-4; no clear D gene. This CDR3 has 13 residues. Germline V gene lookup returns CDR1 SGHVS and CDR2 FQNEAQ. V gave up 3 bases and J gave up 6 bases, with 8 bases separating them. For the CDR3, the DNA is TGTGCCAGCAGCTTGGACTCAGATGAAAAACTGTTTTTT. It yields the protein CASSLDSDEKLFF.

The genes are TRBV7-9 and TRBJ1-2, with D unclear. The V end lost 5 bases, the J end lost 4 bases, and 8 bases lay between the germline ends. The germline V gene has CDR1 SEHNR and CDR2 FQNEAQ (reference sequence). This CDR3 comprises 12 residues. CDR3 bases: TGTGCCAGCAGCCCTACGGGCTATGGCTACACCTTC. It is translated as CASSPTGYGYTF. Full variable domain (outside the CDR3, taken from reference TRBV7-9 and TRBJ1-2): DTGVSQNPRHKITKRGQNVTFRCDPISEHNRLYWYRQTLGQGPEFLTYFQNEAQLEKSRLLSDRFSAERPKGSFSTLEIQRTEQGDSAMYLCASSPTGYGYTFGSGTRLTVV.

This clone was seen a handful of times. The CDR3: CASSPTLDRTSYEQYF. The CDR3 DNA follows: TGCGCCAGCAGCCCCACCCTGGACCGTACTTCCTACGAGCAGTACTTC. The chain uses TRBV4-1 and TRBJ2-7; D not resolved. This CDR3 has 16 residues. Looked up from germline, CDR1 is MGHRA and CDR2 is YSYEKL. V was clipped by 4 bases and J by 1 base, with 17 bases between them.

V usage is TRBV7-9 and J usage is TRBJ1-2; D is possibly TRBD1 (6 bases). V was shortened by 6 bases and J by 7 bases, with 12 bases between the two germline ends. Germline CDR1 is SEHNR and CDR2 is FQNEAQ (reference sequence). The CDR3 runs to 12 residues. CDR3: CASRSNRAGYTF. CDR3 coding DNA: TGTGCCAGCAGGTCGAACAGGGCTGGCTACACCTTC.

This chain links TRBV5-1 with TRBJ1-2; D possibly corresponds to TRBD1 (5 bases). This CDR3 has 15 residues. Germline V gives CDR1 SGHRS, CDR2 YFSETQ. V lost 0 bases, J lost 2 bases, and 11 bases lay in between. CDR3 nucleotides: TGCGCCAGCAGCTTGGGTGGCGGGGGAAACTATGGCTACACCTTC. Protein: CASSLGGGGNYGYTF.

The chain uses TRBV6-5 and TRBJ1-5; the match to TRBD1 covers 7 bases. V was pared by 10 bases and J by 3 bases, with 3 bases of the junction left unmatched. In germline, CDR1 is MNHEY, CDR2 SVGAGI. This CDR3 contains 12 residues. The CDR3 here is CATGTVNQPQHF. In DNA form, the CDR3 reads TGTGCCACCGGGACAGTCAATCAGCCCCAGCATTTT.

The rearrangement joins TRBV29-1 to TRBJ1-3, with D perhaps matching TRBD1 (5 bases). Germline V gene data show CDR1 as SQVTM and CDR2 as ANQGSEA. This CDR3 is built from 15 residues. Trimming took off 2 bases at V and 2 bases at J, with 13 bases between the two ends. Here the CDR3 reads CSVEIYGGTGNTIYF. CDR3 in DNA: TGCAGCGTTGAAATCTATGGGGGTACTGGAAACACCATATATTTT.

DNA for the CDR3: TGTGCCAGCAGTTTATGGGGGGCGAGCACTGAAGCTTTCTTT. Protein product: CASSLWGASTEAFF. The rearrangement uses TRBV28 and TRBJ1-1; D is perhaps TRBD1 (6 bases). The germline V gene has CDR1 MDHEN and CDR2 SYDVKM. The CDR3 has 14 amino acids. Trimming took off 0 bases at V and 4 bases at J, with 9 bases between the two ends.

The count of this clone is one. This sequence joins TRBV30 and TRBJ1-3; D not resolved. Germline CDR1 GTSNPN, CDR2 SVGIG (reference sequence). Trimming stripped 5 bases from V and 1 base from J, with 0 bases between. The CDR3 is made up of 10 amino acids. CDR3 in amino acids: CAWSGNTIYF. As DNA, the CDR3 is TGTGCCTGGTCTGGAAACACCATATATTTT.

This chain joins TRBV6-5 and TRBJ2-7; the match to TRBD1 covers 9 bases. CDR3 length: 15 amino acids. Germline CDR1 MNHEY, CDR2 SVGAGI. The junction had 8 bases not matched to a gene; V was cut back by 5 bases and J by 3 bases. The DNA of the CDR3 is TGTGCCAGCAGTCACCCCGGGACAGGGAACTACGAGCAGTACTTC. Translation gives CASSHPGTGNYEQYF.

CDR3 DNA: TGTGCCAGCAGCTCTCAGGTGGTAGGATCACCCCTCCACTTT. It yields the protein CASSSQVVGSPLHF. The rearrangement joins TRBV5-4 to TRBJ1-6, with D unresolved. Germline loops: CDR1 SGHNT, CDR2 YYREEE (reference sequence). The CDR3 sequence is 14 residues long. Trimming left V 3 bases short and J 10 bases short, with 14 bases between. The variable domain in full, with the rest retrieved from reference TRBV5-4 and TRBJ1-6, is ETGVTQSPTHLIKTRGQQVTLRCSSQSGHNTVSWYQQALGQGPQFIFQYYREEENGRGNFPPRFSGLQFPNYSSELNVNALELDDSALYLCASSSQVVGSPLHFGNGTRLTVT.